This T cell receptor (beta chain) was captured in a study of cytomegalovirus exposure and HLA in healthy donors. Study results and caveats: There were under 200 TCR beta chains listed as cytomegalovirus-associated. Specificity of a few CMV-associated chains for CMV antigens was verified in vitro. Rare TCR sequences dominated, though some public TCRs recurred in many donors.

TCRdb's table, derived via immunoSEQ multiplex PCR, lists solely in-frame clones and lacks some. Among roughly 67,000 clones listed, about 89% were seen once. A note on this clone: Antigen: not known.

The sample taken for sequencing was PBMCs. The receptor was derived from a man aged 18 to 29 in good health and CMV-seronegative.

The CDR3 is CASSSGLISYEQYF. In nucleotides, the CDR3 is TGTGCCAGCAGCTCGGGACTAATTTCCTACGAGCAGTACTTC. The V and J genes are TRBV7-2 and TRBJ2-7; TRBD2 matches at 7 bases. Losses at the gene ends were 4 bases for V and 1 base for J; bases not matched to a gene: 4. From germline, CDR1 is SGHTA and CDR2 FQGNSA. The CDR3 has 14 amino acids.